One and the same sample provided the 28 T cell receptor beta chains below, sequenced in a study of T cells in Graves' hyperthyroidism and ophthalmopathy. The investigators amplified TCR beta CDR3 regions from RNA transcripts. First-round RT-PCR of the TCR CDR3 relied on the HTBI primer set. TCRdb itself ran the multiplex PCR reads through MiXCR, one entry per CDR3 protein. The data contain some 700,000 distinct CDR3 sequences, 17% of them singletons. Sequencing used blood. Receptors originate from a man in his fifties or sixties with Graves' hyperthyroidism.

This rearrangement joins TRBV7-2 to TRBJ1-3; D possibly corresponds to TRBD1 (5 bases). The CDR3 totals 13 residues. The germline V gene has CDR1 SGHTA and CDR2 FQGNSA. V was shortened by 7 bases and J by 3 bases, with 10 bases between the two germline ends. The CDR3 reads CASTPGFGNTIYF. The DNA for the CDR3 is TGTGCCAGCACCCCAGGGTTTGGAAACACCATATATTTT. The full variable domain, completed using reference TRBV7-2 and TRBJ1-3, is GAGVSQSPSNKVTEKGKDVELRCDPISGHTALYWYRQSLGQGLEFLIYFQGNSAPDKSGLPSDRFSAERTGGSVSTLTIQRTQQEDSAVYLCASTPGFGNTIYFGEGSWLTVV.

This clonotype was detected a few times. This sequence joins TRBV19 and TRBJ1-1, with 8 bases that match TRBD1. The length of the CDR3 is 15 residues. Germline V CDR1 and CDR2: LNHDA, SQIVND (reference sequence). V gave up 5 bases and J gave up 5 bases; unmatched junction bases: 10. For the CDR3, the DNA is TGTGCCAGTAGTGACGCGTGGACAGGGTCGACTGAAGCTTTCTTT. Amino acid sequence: CASSDAWTGSTEAFF.

The chain is built from TRBV3-1 and TRBJ2-7; a possible D gene is TRBD2 (6 bases). CDR1 and CDR2 (germline): LGHDT, YNNKEL (reference sequence). This CDR3 is built from 16 residues. Trimming pared 2 bases from V and 3 bases from J, leaving 17 bases between. CDR3 protein: CASSQWRAQGIYEQYF. The CDR3 nucleotides are TGTGCCAGCAGCCAATGGAGGGCCCAGGGTATCTACGAGCAGTACTTC.

This clonotype was seen at least ten times. This sequence joins TRBV6-2 or TRBV6-3 and TRBJ1-3; the D is unclear. This CDR3 has 15 amino acids. The V gene lost 7 bases and the J gene lost 5 bases, with 18 bases spanning the gap. Germline V gene sequence: CDR1 MNHEY, CDR2 SVGEGT. The CDR3 loop reads CASTIFRETRNTIYF. The CDR3 coding sequence is TGTGCCAGCACAATATTCCGGGAGACCAGAAACACCATATATTTT.

This sequence joins TRBV11-2 and TRBJ2-2; 12 nucleotides match TRBD1. Unmatched junction bases numbered 6, after V lost 4 bases and J lost 6 bases. Germline CDR1 reads SGHAT; CDR2 reads FQNNGV. There are 16 residues in the CDR3. Written as DNA, the CDR3 is TGTGCCAGCAGCTACATGGGACAGGGGGCGTCCGGGGAGCTGTTTTTT. Its protein is CASSYMGQGASGELFF. The variable domain in full, completed from reference TRBV11-2 and TRBJ2-2, reads EAGVAQSPRYKIIEKRQSVAFWCNPISGHATLYWYQQILGQGPKLLIQFQNNGVVDDSQLPKDRFSAERLKGVDSTLKIQPAKLEDSAVYLCASSYMGQGASGELFFGEGSRLTVL.

This clonotype was found a few times. The V gene is TRBV19, the J gene TRBJ2-3; 8 nucleotides align to TRBD1. Germline loops: CDR1 LNHDA, CDR2 SQIVND (reference sequence). CDR3 length: 15 residues. J was trimmed by 3 bases and V by 2 bases; bases with no gene match: 4. This chain's CDR3 is CASSILDRATDTQYF. As DNA, the CDR3 is TGTGCCAGTAGTATATTGGACAGGGCAACAGATACGCAGTATTTT.

This clonotype was counted at least ten times. The genes are TRBV29-1 and TRBJ2-1, with D perhaps assigned TRBD1 or TRBD2 (5 bases each). There are 15 residues in the CDR3. V lost 2 bases and J 5 bases, leaving 16 bases between the germline ends. Germline V gives CDR1 SQVTM, CDR2 ANQGSEA. The CDR3 protein is CSVERGSSANNEQFF. The DNA of the CDR3 is TGCAGCGTTGAAAGGGGAAGTAGCGCAAACAATGAGCAGTTCTTC.

This clonotype was found many times. This chain connects TRBV28 to TRBJ1-1; D remains unclear. V was clipped by 5 bases and J by 0 bases, with 7 bases between them. This CDR3 has 13 residues. The germline V gene has CDR1 MDHEN and CDR2 SYDVKM. CDR3 in DNA: TGTGCCAGCAGTGGGCACATGAACACTGAAGCTTTCTTT. Protein: CASSGHMNTEAFF.

This clonotype was seen ten or more times. As DNA, the CDR3 is TGTGCCAGTAGTGTACAGAGGAACACTGAAGCTTTCTTT. This translates into CASSVQRNTEAFF. The J gene is TRBJ1-1, the V gene TRBV19; no clear D gene. Germline CDR1 reads LNHDA; CDR2 reads SQIVND (reference sequence). The CDR3 is 13 amino acids. The ends were cut back, 5 bases at V and 1 base at J, with 8 bases in the middle.

This chain joins TRBV5-5 and TRBJ2-2; possible D gene TRBD1, 6 bases. Germline V gives CDR1 SGHKS, CDR2 YYEKEE (reference sequence). CDR3 length: 13 residues. V was clipped by 4 bases and J by 5 bases, with 9 bases between them. The CDR3, as DNA: TGTGCCAGCAGCGGTACAGGGACCGGGGAGCTGTTTTTT. Translation gives CASSGTGTGELFF. The whole variable domain, remainder taken from reference TRBV5-5 and TRBJ2-2, is DAGVTQSPTHLIKTRGQQVTLRCSPISGHKSVSWYQQVLGQGPQFIFQYYEKEERGRGNFPDRFSARQFPNYSSELNVNALLLGDSALYLCASSGTGTGELFFGEGSRLTVL.

This clonotype was detected many times. This chain connects TRBV7-9 to TRBJ2-3, with 7 bases fitting TRBD2. CDR1 is SEHNR, CDR2 FQNEAQ, per germline (reference sequence). The V and J ends lost 2 bases and 4 bases, in that order; junction bases with no gene match: 9. There are 16 residues in the CDR3. The CDR3 nucleotides are TGTGCCAGCAGCTTACGCGGGAGTGCTACTGCAGATACGCAGTATTTT. Protein sequence: CASSLRGSATADTQYF.

Concerning this clonotype: The conserved final phenylalanine or tryptophan is absent from the CDR3, which likely points to a read error. The chain is built from TRBV29-1 and TRBJ2-7; 8 nucleotides line up with TRBD2. V lost 1 base and J lost 4; bases outside the gene matches: 6. Germline V gene data show CDR1 as SQVTM and CDR2 as ANQGSEA. The length of the CDR3 is 14 residues. CDR3 nucleotides: TGCAGCGTTGAAGGAGGGAGCGGGAGTTACGAGCAGTACCTC. As protein: CSVEGGSGSYEQYL.

This clonotype appeared many times. The genes are TRBV19 and TRBJ2-2, with 13 positions matching TRBD2. V trimming: 5 bases; J trimming: 1 base; junction bases outside the gene matches: 7. The CDR3 runs 18 residues. Germline loops: CDR1 LNHDA, CDR2 SQIVND (reference sequence). The CDR3 coding sequence is TGTGCCAGTAGTCCAACTAGCGGGAGGGCGGTGAACACCGGGGAGCTGTTTTTT. It codes for CASSPTSGRAVNTGELFF.

This clonotype was recorded at least ten times. V and J are TRBV19 and TRBJ2-5, with 11 bases matching TRBD2. The V gene's germline CDR1 is LNHDA and CDR2 SQIVND (reference sequence). The CDR3 sequence is 15 residues long. V was pared by 5 bases and J by 0 bases, with 2 bases of the junction left unmatched. In DNA form, the CDR3 reads TGTGCCAGTAGTTGGGGACTAGCGGACCAAGAGACCCAGTACTTC. Amino acids: CASSWGLADQETQYF. Drawing the rest from reference TRBV19 and TRBJ2-5, the complete variable domain is DGGITQSPKYLFRKEGQNVTLSCEQNLNHDAMYWYRQDPGQGLRLIYYSQIVNDFQKGDIAEGYSVSREKKESFPLTVTSAQKNPTAFYLCASSWGLADQETQYFGPGTRLLVL.

This sequence joins TRBV28 and TRBJ2-3; the match to TRBD1 covers 9 bases. Germline V lookup: CDR1 MDHEN, CDR2 SYDVKM. Trimming removed 3 bases from V and 13 bases from J; junction bases left unmatched: 5. CDR3 length equals 12 residues. CDR3 protein: CASSLGQGKEYF. DNA for the CDR3: TGTGCCAGCAGTTTGGGACAGGGAAAAGAGTATTTT. Drawing the rest from reference TRBV28 and TRBJ2-3, the complete variable domain is DVKVTQSSRYLVKRTGEKVFLECVQDMDHENMFWYRQDPGLGLRLIYFSYDVKMKEKGDIPEGYSVSREKKERFSLILESASTNQTSMYLCASSLGQGKEYFGPGTRLTVL.

This clonotype has ten or more counts. The rearrangement joins TRBV28 to TRBJ2-1; 12 bases agree with TRBD2. The germline V gene encodes CDR1 MDHEN and CDR2 SYDVKM. There are 16 residues in the CDR3. V dropped 4 bases and J dropped 7; count of bases not matched to a gene: 8. The CDR3 region is CASSSPSGRAWNEQFF. The CDR3 DNA follows: TGTGCCAGCAGTTCCCCTAGCGGGAGGGCCTGGAATGAGCAGTTCTTC. The whole variable domain, filled in from reference TRBV28 and TRBJ2-1, reads DVKVTQSSRYLVKRTGEKVFLECVQDMDHENMFWYRQDPGLGLRLIYFSYDVKMKEKGDIPEGYSVSREKKERFSLILESASTNQTSMYLCASSSPSGRAWNEQFFGPGTRLTVL.

The V gene is TRBV6-5, the J gene TRBJ2-1; D possibly corresponds to TRBD1 (6 bases). CDR1 and CDR2 (germline): MNHEY, SVGAGI. The CDR3 totals 14 residues. Trimming removed 2 bases at V and 7 bases at J, with 12 bases between. The CDR3 DNA reads as TGTGCCAGCAGTTACACAGGGACGGAGAATGAGCAGTTCTTC. Its translation is CASSYTGTENEQFF.

This clonotype was picked up many times. The chain has TRBV7-9 and TRBJ1-2; TRBD1 aligns across 8 bases. This CDR3 is built from 14 residues. CDR1 SEHNR and CDR2 FQNEAQ come from the germline V gene (reference sequence). V dropped 5 bases and J dropped 4; count of bases not matched to a gene: 6. For the CDR3, the DNA is TGTGCCAGCAGCCCCCTTGACAGGGGCTATGGCTACACCTTC. It translates to CASSPLDRGYGYTF.

In regard to this clonotype: The conserved phenylalanine or tryptophan normally closing the CDR3 is absent here, so this likely arose from a read error. The CDR3 loop is CASSLATGGDGYTI. CDR3 coding DNA: TGTGCCAGCAGCTTAGCGACAGGGGGAGATGGCTACACCATC. The rearrangement uses TRBV7-9 and TRBJ1-2; 9 nucleotides align to TRBD1. The V gene's germline CDR1 is SEHNR and CDR2 FQNEAQ (reference sequence). Trimming took 0 bases from V and 6 from J; bases not matched to a gene: 2. This CDR3 contains 14 residues.

This clonotype has a count of ten or more. V gene TRBV28 combines with J gene TRBJ2-7, with 12 bases that match TRBD2. After removal of 3 bases from V and 4 bases from J, the junction contained 7 bases not matched to a gene. The germline V gene has CDR1 MDHEN and CDR2 SYDVKM. This CDR3 has 16 amino acids. CDR3 bases: TGTGCCAGCAGTTTCTTCCTAGCGGGAGGGCTTTACGAGCAGTACTTC. Translation gives CASSFFLAGGLYEQYF.

CDR3 sequence: CASSLAFPTGLSYNEQFF. Written as DNA, the CDR3 is TGTGCCAGCAGCTTAGCGTTCCCGACAGGCCTTTCATACAATGAGCAGTTCTTC. The chain joins TRBV7-6 to TRBJ2-1, with D perhaps TRBD1 (6 bases). There are 18 residues in the CDR3. Germline lookup yields CDR1 SGHVS and CDR2 FNYEAQ. The ends were cut back, 0 bases at V and 4 bases at J, with 19 bases in the middle.

This clonotype showed up just a few times. V and J are TRBV7-2 and TRBJ2-7; D call uncertain. The germline V gene has CDR1 SGHTA and CDR2 FQGNSA. V dropped 5 bases and J dropped 6 bases, with 14 bases sitting between them. This CDR3 has 13 amino acids. For the CDR3, the DNA is TGTGCCAGCAGCGCCTTAAGTACGACCGAGCAGTACTTC. Translated: CASSALSTTEQYF.

There are many counts of this clonotype. The chain carries TRBV27 and TRBJ2-7, with a weak D call TRBD1 (7 bases). Trimming stripped 7 bases from V and 4 bases from J, with 20 bases between. The CDR3 sequence is 15 residues long. Germline V gene data show CDR1 as MNHEY and CDR2 as SMNVEV (reference sequence). CDR3 loop: CASTVDREEVYEQYF. CDR3 bases: TGTGCCAGCACCGTCGACAGGGAGGAAGTTTACGAGCAGTACTTC.

This clonotype has ten or more counts. This chain connects TRBV2 to TRBJ2-1, with D unclear. There are 13 residues in the CDR3. The V and J ends lost 0 bases and 3 bases respectively, with 3 bases between them. The germline V gene has CDR1 SNHLY and CDR2 FYNNEI. As DNA, the CDR3 is TGTGCCAGCAGTGAAGCGGGCTACAATGAGCAGTTCTTC. This codes for CASSEAGYNEQFF.

In this sample, this clonotype turned up a few times. V usage is TRBV19 and J usage is TRBJ2-4; D uncertain. The V and J ends lost 5 bases and 8 bases respectively, with 13 bases between them. Germline CDR1 and CDR2: LNHDA and SQIVND (reference sequence). This CDR3 has 13 amino acids. The CDR3 is CASSETARDIQYF. The CDR3 DNA follows: TGTGCCAGTAGTGAGACGGCTAGGGACATTCAGTACTTC.

In this sample, this clonotype turned up many times. This chain joins TRBV12-3 or TRBV12-4 and TRBJ2-1; no reliable D call. The CDR3 covers 13 residues. V was shortened by 8 bases and J by 5 bases, with 13 bases between the two germline ends. As DNA, the CDR3 is TGTGCCAGCGCCCACTCGGCCAACAATGAGCAGTTCTTC. Protein sequence: CASAHSANNEQFF.

This clonotype was seen ten or more times. The chain carries TRBV28 and TRBJ1-2, with D tentatively TRBD1 (5 bases). There are 14 residues in the CDR3. Trimming shortened V by 10 bases and J by 6 bases, and 21 bases separated the two germline ends. Germline CDR1 and CDR2: MDHEN and SYDVKM. CDR3 residues: CATPLPGQKDGYTF. For the CDR3, the DNA is TGTGCCACCCCTCTGCCGGGGCAAAAGGATGGCTACACCTTC.

This clonotype was seen a few times. The rearrangement uses TRBV12-5 and TRBJ2-3, with TRBD2 identical over 7 bases. The J segment lost 2 bases and the V segment lost 5 bases, leaving 7 bases of the junction unmatched. Germline V gives CDR1 LGHNT, CDR2 FRNRAP. The length of the CDR3 is 15 residues. CDR3 amino acids: CASGGGLPDTDTQYF. Here the CDR3 DNA reads TGTGCTAGTGGTGGGGGACTACCAGACACAGATACGCAGTATTTT.